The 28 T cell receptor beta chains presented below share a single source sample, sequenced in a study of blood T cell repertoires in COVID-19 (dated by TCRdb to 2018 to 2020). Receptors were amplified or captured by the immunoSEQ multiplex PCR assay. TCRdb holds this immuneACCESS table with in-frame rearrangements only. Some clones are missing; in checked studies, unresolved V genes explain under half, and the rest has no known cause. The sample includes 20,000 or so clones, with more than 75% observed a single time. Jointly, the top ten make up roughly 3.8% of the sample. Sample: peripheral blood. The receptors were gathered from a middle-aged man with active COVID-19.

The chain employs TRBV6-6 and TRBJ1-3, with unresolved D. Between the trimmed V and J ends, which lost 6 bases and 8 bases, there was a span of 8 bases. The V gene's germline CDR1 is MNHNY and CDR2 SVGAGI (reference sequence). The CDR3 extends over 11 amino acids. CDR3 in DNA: TGTGCCAGCAGCCCCCGGGACACCATATATTTT. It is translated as CASSPRDTIYF.

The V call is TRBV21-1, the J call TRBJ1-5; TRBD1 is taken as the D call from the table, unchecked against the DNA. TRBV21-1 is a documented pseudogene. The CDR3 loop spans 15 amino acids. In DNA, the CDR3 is TGTGCCAGCGGGACACAGGTTTATAGCAATCAGCCCCAGCATTTT. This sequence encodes CASGTQVYSNQPQHF.

The DNA of the CDR3 is TGTGCCAGCAGCTTAAACGGGGAGAGGACGGATGAGCAGTTCTTC. Its protein product is CASSLNGERTDEQFF. This chain connects TRBV7-8 to TRBJ2-1, with D tentatively TRBD2 (5 bases). The V end lost 2 bases, the J end lost 8 bases, and 16 bases lay between the germline ends. CDR3 length: 15 amino acids. CDR1 is SGHVS and CDR2 is FQNEAQ in the germline V gene.

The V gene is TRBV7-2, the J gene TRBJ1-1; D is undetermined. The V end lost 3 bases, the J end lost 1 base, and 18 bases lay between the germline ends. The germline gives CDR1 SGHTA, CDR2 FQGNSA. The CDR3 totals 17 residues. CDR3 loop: CASSLGGLSLPNTEAFF. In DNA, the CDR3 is TGTGCCAGCAGCTTGGGAGGGCTAAGTCTTCCGAACACTGAAGCTTTCTTT.

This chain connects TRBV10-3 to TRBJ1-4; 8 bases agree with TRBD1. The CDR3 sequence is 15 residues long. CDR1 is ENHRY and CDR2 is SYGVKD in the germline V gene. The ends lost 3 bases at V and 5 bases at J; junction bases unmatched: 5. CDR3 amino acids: CAISDRDRSNEKLFF. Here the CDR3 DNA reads TGTGCCATCAGTGACCGGGACAGGTCCAATGAAAAACTGTTTTTT.

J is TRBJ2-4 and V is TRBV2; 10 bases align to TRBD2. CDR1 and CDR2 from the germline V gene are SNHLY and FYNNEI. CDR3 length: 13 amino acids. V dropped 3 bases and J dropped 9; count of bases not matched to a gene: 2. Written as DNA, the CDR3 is TGTGCCAGCAGTGAGGGGACTAGCGCCATTCAGTACTTC. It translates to CASSEGTSAIQYF.

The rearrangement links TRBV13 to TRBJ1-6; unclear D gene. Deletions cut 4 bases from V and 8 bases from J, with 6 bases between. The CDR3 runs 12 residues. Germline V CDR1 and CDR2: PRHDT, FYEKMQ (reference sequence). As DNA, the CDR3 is TGTGCCAGCAGCTCCCCTTATTCACCCCTCCACTTT. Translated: CASSSPYSPLHF.

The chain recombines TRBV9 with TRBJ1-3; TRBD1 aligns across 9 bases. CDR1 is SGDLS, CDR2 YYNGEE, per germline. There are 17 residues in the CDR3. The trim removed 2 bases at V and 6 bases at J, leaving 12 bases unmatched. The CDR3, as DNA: TGTGCCAGCAGCGTTGGGGTCGCGGGACAGGGCTCAAACACCATATATTTT. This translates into CASSVGVAGQGSNTIYF.

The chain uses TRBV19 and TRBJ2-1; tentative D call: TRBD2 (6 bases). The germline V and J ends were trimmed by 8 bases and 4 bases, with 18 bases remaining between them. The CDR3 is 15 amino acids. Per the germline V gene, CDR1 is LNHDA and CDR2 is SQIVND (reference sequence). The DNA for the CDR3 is TGTGCCAGTTCCGCCCGCGGGGCGACGTACAATGAGCAGTTCTTC. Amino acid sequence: CASSARGATYNEQFF. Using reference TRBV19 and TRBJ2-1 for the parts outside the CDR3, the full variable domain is DGGITQSPKYLFRKEGQNVTLSCEQNLNHDAMYWYRQDPGQGLRLIYYSQIVNDFQKGDIAEGYSVSREKKESFPLTVTSAQKNPTAFYLCASSARGATYNEQFFGPGTRLTVL.

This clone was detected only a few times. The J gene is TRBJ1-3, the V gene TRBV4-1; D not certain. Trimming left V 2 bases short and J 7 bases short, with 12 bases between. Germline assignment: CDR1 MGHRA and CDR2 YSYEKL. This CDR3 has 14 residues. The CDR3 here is CASSQSDIGNTIYF. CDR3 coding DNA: TGCGCCAGCAGCCAATCAGATATCGGGAACACCATATATTTT.

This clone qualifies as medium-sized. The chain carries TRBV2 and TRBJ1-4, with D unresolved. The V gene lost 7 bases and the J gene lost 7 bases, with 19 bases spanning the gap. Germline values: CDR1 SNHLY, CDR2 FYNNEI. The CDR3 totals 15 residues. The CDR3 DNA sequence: TGTGCCAGCAACAGCGGAATGGGATCCGGTGAAAAACTGTTTTTT. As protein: CASNSGMGSGEKLFF.

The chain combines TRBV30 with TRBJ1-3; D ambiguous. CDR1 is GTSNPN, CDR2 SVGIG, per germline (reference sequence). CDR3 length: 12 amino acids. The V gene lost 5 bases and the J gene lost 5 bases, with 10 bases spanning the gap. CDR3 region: CAWDGTRNTIYF. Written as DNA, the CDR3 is TGTGCCTGGGACGGTACCCGAAACACCATATATTTT.

The CDR3: CAWRGGGGAIPPLHF. The CDR3 DNA follows: TGTGCCTGGAGGGGGGGTGGAGGGGCAATTCCACCCCTCCACTTT. The chain uses TRBV30 and TRBJ1-6; TRBD1 is a possible D gene (5 bases). Germline V gives CDR1 GTSNPN, CDR2 SVGIG (reference sequence). The CDR3 has 15 amino acids. The V and J ends lost 3 bases and 11 bases respectively, with 20 bases between them.

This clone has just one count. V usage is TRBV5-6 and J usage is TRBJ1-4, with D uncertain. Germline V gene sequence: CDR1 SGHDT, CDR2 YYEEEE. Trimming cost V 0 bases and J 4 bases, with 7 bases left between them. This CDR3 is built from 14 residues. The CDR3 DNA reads TGTGCCAGCAGCTTGGGACTGAGTAATGAAAAACTGTTTTTT. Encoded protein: CASSLGLSNEKLFF.

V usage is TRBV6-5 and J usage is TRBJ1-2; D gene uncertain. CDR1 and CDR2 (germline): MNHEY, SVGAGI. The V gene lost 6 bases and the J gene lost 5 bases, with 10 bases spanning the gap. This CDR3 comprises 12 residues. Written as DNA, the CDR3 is TGTGCCAGCAGCGCTACGAGGTATGGCTACACCTTC. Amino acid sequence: CASSATRYGYTF.

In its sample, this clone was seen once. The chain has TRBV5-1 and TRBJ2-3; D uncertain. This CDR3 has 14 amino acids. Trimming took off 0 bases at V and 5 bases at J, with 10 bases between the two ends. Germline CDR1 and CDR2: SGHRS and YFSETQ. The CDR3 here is CASSLVGAGDTQYF. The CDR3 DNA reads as TGCGCCAGCAGCTTGGTCGGAGCCGGAGATACGCAGTATTTT.

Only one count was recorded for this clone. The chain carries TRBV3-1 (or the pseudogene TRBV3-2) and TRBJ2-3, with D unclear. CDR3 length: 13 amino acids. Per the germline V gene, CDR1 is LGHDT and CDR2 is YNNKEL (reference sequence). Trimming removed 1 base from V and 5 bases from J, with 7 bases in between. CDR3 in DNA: TGTGCCAGCAGCCAAGTTCGCGGAGATACGCAGTATTTT. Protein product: CASSQVRGDTQYF.

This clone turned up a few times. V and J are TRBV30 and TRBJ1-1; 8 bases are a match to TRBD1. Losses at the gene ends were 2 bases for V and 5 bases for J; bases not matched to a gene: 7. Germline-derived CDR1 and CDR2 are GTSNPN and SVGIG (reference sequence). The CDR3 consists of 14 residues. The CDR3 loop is CAWSRSRGQTEAFF. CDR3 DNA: TGTGCCTGGAGTAGGTCCAGGGGGCAGACTGAAGCTTTCTTT.

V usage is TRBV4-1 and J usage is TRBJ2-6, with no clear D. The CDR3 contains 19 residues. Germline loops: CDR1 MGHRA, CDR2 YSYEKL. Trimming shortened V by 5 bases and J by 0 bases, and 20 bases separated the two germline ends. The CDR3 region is CASSIRSTGFLSGANVLTF. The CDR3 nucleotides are TGCGCCAGCAGCATCCGGAGTACCGGGTTTCTCTCTGGGGCCAACGTCCTGACTTTC.

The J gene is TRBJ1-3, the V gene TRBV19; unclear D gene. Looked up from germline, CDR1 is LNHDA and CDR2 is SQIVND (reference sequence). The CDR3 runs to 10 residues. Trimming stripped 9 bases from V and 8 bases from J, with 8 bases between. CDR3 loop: CASTGDTIYF. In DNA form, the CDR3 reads TGTGCCAGCACCGGGGACACCATATATTTT.

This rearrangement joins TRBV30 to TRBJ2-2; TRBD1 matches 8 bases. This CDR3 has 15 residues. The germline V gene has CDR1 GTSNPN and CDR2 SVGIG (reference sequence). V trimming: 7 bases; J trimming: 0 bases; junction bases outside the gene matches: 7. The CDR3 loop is CALFDRGTNTGELFF. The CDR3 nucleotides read TGTGCCTTATTCGACAGGGGTACGAACACCGGGGAGCTGTTTTTT.

This CDR3 is CAISEPSSSGGADTQYF. CDR3 in DNA: TGTGCCATCAGTGAACCATCTTCTAGCGGGGGGGCAGATACGCAGTATTTT. The rearrangement joins TRBV10-3 to TRBJ2-3, with 12 positions matching TRBD2. In germline, CDR1 is ENHRY, CDR2 SYGVKD. V shed 3 bases, J shed 4 bases, and the junction held 8 bases outside the gene matches. This CDR3 has 17 residues.

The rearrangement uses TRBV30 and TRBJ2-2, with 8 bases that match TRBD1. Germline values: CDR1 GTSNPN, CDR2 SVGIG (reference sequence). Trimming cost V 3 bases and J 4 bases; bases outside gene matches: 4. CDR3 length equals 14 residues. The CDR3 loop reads CAWRTGASTGELFF. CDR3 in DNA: TGTGCCTGGAGGACAGGGGCAAGCACCGGGGAGCTGTTTTTT.

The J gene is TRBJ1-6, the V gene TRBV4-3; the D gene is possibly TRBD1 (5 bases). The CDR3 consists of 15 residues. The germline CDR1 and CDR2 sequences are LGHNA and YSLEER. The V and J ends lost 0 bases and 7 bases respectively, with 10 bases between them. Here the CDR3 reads CASSQEAGQNSPLHF. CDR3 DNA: TGCGCCAGCAGCCAAGAGGCAGGGCAGAATTCACCCCTCCACTTT.

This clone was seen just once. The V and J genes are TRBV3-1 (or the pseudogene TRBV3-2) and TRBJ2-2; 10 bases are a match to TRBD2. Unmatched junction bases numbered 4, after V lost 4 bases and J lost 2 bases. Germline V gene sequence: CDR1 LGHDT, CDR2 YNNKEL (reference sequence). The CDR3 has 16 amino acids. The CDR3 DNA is TGTGCCAGCAGCCTTACTAGCGGGGCCAACACCGGGGAGCTGTTTTTT. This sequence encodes CASSLTSGANTGELFF.

CDR3 region: CSVEGTGPAYEGYTF. The CDR3 DNA follows: TGCAGCGTTGAAGGGACAGGACCGGCCTATGAGGGCTACACCTTC. The V and J genes are TRBV29-1 and TRBJ1-2, with TRBD1 identical over 7 bases. The J segment lost 8 bases and the V segment lost 1 base, leaving 13 bases of the junction unmatched. The CDR3 loop spans 15 amino acids. The germline CDR1 and CDR2 sequences are SQVTM and ANQGSEA.

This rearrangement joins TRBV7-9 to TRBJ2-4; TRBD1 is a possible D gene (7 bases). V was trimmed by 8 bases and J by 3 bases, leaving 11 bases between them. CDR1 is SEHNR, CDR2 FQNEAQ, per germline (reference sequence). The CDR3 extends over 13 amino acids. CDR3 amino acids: CASQGGGKNIQYF. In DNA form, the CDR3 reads TGTGCCAGCCAGGGGGGAGGCAAAAACATTCAGTACTTC.

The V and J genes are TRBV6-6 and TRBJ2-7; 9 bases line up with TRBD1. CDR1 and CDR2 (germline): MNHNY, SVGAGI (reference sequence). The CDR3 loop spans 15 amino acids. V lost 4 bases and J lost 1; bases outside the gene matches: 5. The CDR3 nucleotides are TGTGCCAGCAGTTCAAAGGACAGGGGTTCCTACGAGCAGTACTTC. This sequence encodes CASSSKDRGSYEQYF.